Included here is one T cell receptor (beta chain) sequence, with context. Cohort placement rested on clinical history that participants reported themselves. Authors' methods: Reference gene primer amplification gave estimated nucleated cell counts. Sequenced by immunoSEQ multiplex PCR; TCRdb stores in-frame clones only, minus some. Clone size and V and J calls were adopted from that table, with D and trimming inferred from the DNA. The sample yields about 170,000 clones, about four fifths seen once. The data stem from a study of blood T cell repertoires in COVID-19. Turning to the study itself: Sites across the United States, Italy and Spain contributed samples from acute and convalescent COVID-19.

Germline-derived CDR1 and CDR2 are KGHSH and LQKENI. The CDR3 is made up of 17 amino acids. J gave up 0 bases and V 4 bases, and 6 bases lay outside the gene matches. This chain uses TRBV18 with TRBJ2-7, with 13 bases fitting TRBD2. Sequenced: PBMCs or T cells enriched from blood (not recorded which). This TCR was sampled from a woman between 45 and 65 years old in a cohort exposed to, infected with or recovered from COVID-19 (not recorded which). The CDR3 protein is CASSLLAGGQSSYEQYF. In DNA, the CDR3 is TGTGCCAGCTCACTACTAGCGGGGGGGCAAAGCTCCTACGAGCAGTACTTC.